This T cell receptor (beta chain) was retrieved from a study of blood T cell repertoires in COVID-19. Study in general: Nucleic acid was either cDNA or gDNA, and it came from T cells, B-cell-depleted T cells, or PBMCs.

J was trimmed by 0 bases and V by 6 bases; bases with no gene match: 2. Per the germline V gene, CDR1 is LNHDA and CDR2 is SQIVND (reference sequence). CDR3 length equals 14 residues. Authors' analysis steps: Amplification from reference gene primers served as the basis for estimated nucleated cell counts. The assay was immunoSEQ multiplex PCR, and TCRdb's table has in-frame clones only and misses some. That table supplies the V and J calls and clone size; D and trimming were determined from the DNA. The profile covers 56,000 or so clones, with roughly 85% appearing a single time and roughly 10% taken by the ten largest.

Sequencing used peripheral blood. The chain links TRBV19 to TRBJ2-7, with 10 nucleotides matching TRBD1. The TCR was taken from a human donor in a cohort sampled during active COVID-19. The CDR3, as DNA: TGTGCCAGTAGGAGGGACAGGGGCTCCTACGAGCAGTACTTC. It translates to CASRRDRGSYEQYF.